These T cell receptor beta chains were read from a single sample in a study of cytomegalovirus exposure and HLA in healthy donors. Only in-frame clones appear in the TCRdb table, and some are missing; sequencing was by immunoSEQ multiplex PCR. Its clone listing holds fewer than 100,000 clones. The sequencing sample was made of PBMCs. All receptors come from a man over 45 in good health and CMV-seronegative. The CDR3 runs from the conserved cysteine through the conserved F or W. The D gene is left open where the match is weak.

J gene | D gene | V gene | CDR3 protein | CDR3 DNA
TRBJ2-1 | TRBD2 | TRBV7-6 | CASSLARLAGRYNEQFF | TGTGCCAGCAGCTTAGCGCGACTAGCGGGGAGATACAATGAGCAGTTCTTC
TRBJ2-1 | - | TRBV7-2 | CASSLTGDINPHNEQFF | TGTGCCAGCAGCCTCACCGGGGATATTAACCCACACAATGAGCAGTTCTTC
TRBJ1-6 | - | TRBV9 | CASSVSDGENSPLHF | TGTGCCAGCAGCGTGAGCGACGGAGAAAATTCACCCCTCCACTTT
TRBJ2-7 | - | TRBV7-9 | CASNLRGAHEQYF | TGTGCCAGCAACCTACGGGGGGCCCACGAGCAGTACTTC
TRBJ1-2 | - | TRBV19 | CASSLTAADRGGYTF | TGTGCCAGTAGCCTGACGGCGGCTGACCGGGGTGGCTACACCTTC
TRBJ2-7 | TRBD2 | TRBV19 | CASSHGGDEQYF | TGTGCCAGTAGCCACGGGGGGGACGAGCAGTACTTC
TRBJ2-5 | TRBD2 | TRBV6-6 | CASSPPGSGGPPAQYF | TGTGCCAGCAGTCCTCCGGGCAGCGGGGGCCCTCCTGCCCAGTACTTC
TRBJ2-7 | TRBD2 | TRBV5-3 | CARRILGGLAGGLPYEQYF | TGTGCCAGAAGGATCCTCGGGGGACTAGCGGGGGGTCTCCCCTACGAGCAGTACTTC
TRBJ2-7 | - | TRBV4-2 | CASSQSGSSYEQYF | TGTGCCAGCAGCCAATCTGGGAGCTCCTACGAGCAGTACTTC
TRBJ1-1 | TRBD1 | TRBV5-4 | CASSFGTGAGTEAFF | TGTGCCAGCAGCTTTGGAACAGGGGCTGGTACTGAAGCTTTCTTT
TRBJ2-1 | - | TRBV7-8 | CASSRRESYNEQFF | TGTGCCAGCAGCCGCCGGGAGTCCTACAATGAGCAGTTCTTC
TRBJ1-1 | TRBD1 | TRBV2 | CASSVGGGWTEAFF | TGTGCCAGCAGTGTAGGAGGGGGCTGGACTGAAGCTTTCTTT
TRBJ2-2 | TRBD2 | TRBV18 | CASSPQLARRVGELFF | TGTGCCAGCTCACCCCAACTAGCGAGGCGGGTCGGGGAGCTGTTTTTT
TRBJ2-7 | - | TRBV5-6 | CASSFTGNEQYF | TGTGCCAGCAGCTTTACAGGGAACGAGCAGTACTTC